This TCR beta chain was observed in a study of identical twins. The study, taken as a whole, reports: Researchers reported weaker excess twin sharing in beta out-of-frame sequences. Donors were not followed over many years; analysis was cross-sectional. Within cord blood, abundant beta clonotypes carried fewer insertions, but memory repertoires showed no such trend.

This clonotype was recorded at least ten times. Its antigen is not known. TCRdb re-called the 5' RACE reads through MiXCR, storing one row per CDR3 protein. This sample has about 240,000 distinct CDR3 sequences, with approximately 10% found just once. The CDR3 totals 15 residues. The germline V gene encodes CDR1 SNHLY and CDR2 FYNNEI. J was trimmed by 5 bases and V by 6 bases; bases with no gene match: 7. The receptor was derived from a man in his fifties or sixties in good health. Sequencing input: memory T cells sorted from blood. The V call is TRBV2, the J call TRBJ2-2, with 9 bases aligning to TRBD1. The CDR3 loop is CASRSSGTGTGELFF. The CDR3 coding sequence is TGTGCCAGCAGATCATCCGGGACAGGGACCGGGGAGCTGTTTTTT.